Listed below are T cell receptor beta chains from one sample, sequenced in a study of cytomegalovirus exposure and HLA in healthy donors. Profiling relied on immunoSEQ multiplex PCR, and the TCRdb table lists in-frame clones only, not all of them. The sample has about 170,000 clones, 72% seen once. Sequenced input: PBMCs. Source of these receptors: a human donor in good health. Each CDR3 is given with its conserved first and last residue. The D gene is left open where the match is weak. The size entry is marked missing in some rows and otherwise reads once, few, many or a size class.

clone size: .
D gene: TRBD1
V gene: TRBV7-9
J gene: TRBJ1-1
CDR3 protein: CASRKTGQNTEAFF
CDR3 DNA: TGTGCCAGCAGAAAGACAGGGCAGAACACTGAAGCTTTCTTT

clone size: few
D gene: TRBD1
V gene: TRBV5-1
J gene: TRBJ2-5
CDR3 protein: CASSPETGVETQYF
CDR3 DNA: TGCGCCAGCAGCCCCGAGACAGGGGTAGAGACCCAGTACTTC

clone size: .
D gene: .
V gene: TRBV7-8
J gene: TRBJ1-4
CDR3 protein: CASSLMSGSNEKLFF
CDR3 DNA: TGTGCCAGCAGCTTGATGTCAGGGTCTAATGAAAAACTGTTTTTT

clone size: few
D gene: .
V gene: TRBV7-8
J gene: TRBJ1-2
CDR3 protein: CASSLGPGVNLLPF
CDR3 DNA: TGTGCCAGCAGCCTAGGCCCAGGGGTCAACCTTCTCCCGTTC

clone size: few
D gene: .
V gene: TRBV5-1
J gene: TRBJ1-2
CDR3 protein: CASSLGQSDNYGYTF
CDR3 DNA: TGCGCCAGCAGCTTGGGACAGTCAGATAACTATGGCTACACCTTC

clone size: .
D gene: .
V gene: TRBV6-1
J gene: TRBJ1-4
CDR3 protein: CASSGTGWATNEKLFF
CDR3 DNA: TGTGCCAGCAGTGGAACAGGGTGGGCAACTAATGAAAAACTGTTTTTT

clone size: .
D gene: TRBD2
V gene: TRBV2
J gene: TRBJ2-3
CDR3 protein: CASRRGATDTQYF
CDR3 DNA: TGTGCCAGCAGGCGGGGGGCCACAGATACGCAGTATTTT

clone size: once
D gene: .
V gene: TRBV13
J gene: TRBJ1-2
CDR3 protein: CASSGGQPVYGYTF
CDR3 DNA: TGTGCCAGCAGCGGCGGACAGCCCGTCTATGGCTACACCTTC

clone size: .
D gene: .
V gene: TRBV5-1
J gene: TRBJ2-5
CDR3 protein: CASSNIRETQYF
CDR3 DNA: TGCGCCAGCAGCAACATCAGAGAGACCCAGTACTTC

clone size: .
D gene: .
V gene: TRBV7-9
J gene: TRBJ1-3
CDR3 protein: CASSLGTDGNTIYF
CDR3 DNA: TGTGCCAGCAGCTTAGGGACAGATGGAAACACCATATATTTT

clone size: .
D gene: TRBD1
V gene: TRBV19
J gene: TRBJ1-2
CDR3 protein: CASSIRTGVNYGYTF
CDR3 DNA: TGTGCCAGTAGTATTCGGACAGGGGTGAACTATGGCTACACCTTC

clone size: few
D gene: TRBD1
V gene: TRBV7-3
J gene: TRBJ1-2
CDR3 protein: CASSLATGDGYTF
CDR3 DNA: TGTGCCAGCAGCTTAGCGACAGGGGATGGCTACACCTTC

clone size: few
D gene: TRBD2
V gene: TRBV5-6
J gene: TRBJ2-7
CDR3 protein: CASSWGSASGDYEQYF
CDR3 DNA: TGTGCCAGCAGCTGGGGGTCGGCTAGCGGGGATTACGAGCAGTACTTC

clone size: once
D gene: TRBD1
V gene: TRBV5-6
J gene: TRBJ2-3
CDR3 protein: CASSLGAGGGTDTQYF
CDR3 DNA: TGTGCCAGCAGCTTGGGGGCAGGGGGCGGCACAGATACGCAGTATTTT

clone size: .
D gene: .
V gene: TRBV14
J gene: TRBJ2-2
CDR3 protein: CASSQGSGHTNTGELFF
CDR3 DNA: TGTGCCAGCAGCCAAGGGTCTGGACACACGAACACCGGGGAGCTGTTTTTT

clone size: .
D gene: .
V gene: TRBV15
J gene: TRBJ2-7
CDR3 protein: CATSRDGASTGEQYF
CDR3 DNA: TGTGCCACCAGCAGAGATGGTGCCTCGACCGGGGAGCAGTACTTC